These 18 T cell receptor beta chains were all obtained from the same sample, sequenced in a study of blood T cell repertoires in COVID-19. The data were produced by immunoSEQ multiplex PCR, yet TCRdb's version contains in-frame clones alone and is incomplete. This table has about 280,000 clones, 85% appearing once. The sequenced sample was PBMCs or T cells enriched from blood (not recorded which). All receptors derive from a woman between 50 and 59 years old who had recovered from COVID-19.

This clone was seen a single time. The chain joins TRBV3-1 (or the pseudogene TRBV3-2) to TRBJ1-4; D unclear. The CDR3 is made up of 14 amino acids. Germline V gives CDR1 LGHDT, CDR2 YNNKEL (reference sequence). V gave up 1 base and J gave up 7 bases, with 10 bases separating them. The CDR3 DNA reads as TGTGCCAGCAGCCAAGCGTCAGGAGGTGAAAAACTGTTTTTT. It codes for CASSQASGGEKLFF.

A word on this clone: This specimen includes other DNA sequences encoding the same CDR3. The rearrangement uses TRBV7-9 and TRBJ1-5, with D possibly TRBD1 on 6 matching bases. This CDR3 region has 13 residues. V dropped 5 bases and J dropped 2 bases, with 7 bases sitting between them. From germline, CDR1 is SEHNR and CDR2 FQNEAQ (reference sequence). This chain's CDR3 is CASSRQGNQPQHF. The CDR3 coding sequence is TGTGCCAGCAGCCGACAGGGCAATCAGCCCCAGCATTTT. The full variable domain, completed using reference TRBV7-9 and TRBJ1-5, is DTGVSQNPRHKITKRGQNVTFRCDPISEHNRLYWYRQTLGQGPEFLTYFQNEAQLEKSRLLSDRFSAERPKGSFSTLEIQRTEQGDSAMYLCASSRQGNQPQHFGDGTRLSIL.

The rearrangement joins TRBV2 to TRBJ1-1; 8 bases align to TRBD1. This CDR3 contains 15 residues. The ends lost 7 bases at V and 1 base at J; junction bases unmatched: 8. Germline loops: CDR1 SNHLY, CDR2 FYNNEI. In DNA form, the CDR3 reads TGTGCCAGCAATCCTTGGACAGGGAGGAACACTGAAGCTTTCTTT. Encoded protein: CASNPWTGRNTEAFF.

The chain couples TRBV30 to TRBJ1-5; TRBD1 might be the D (5 bases). Per germline, CDR1 GTSNPN and CDR2 SVGIG (reference sequence). Trimming shortened V by 3 bases and J by 3 bases, and 12 bases separated the two germline ends. The CDR3 contains 14 residues. The CDR3 region is CAWRDIGFNQPQHF. DNA of the CDR3: TGTGCCTGGAGGGACATTGGGTTCAATCAGCCCCAGCATTTT.

Here the CDR3 DNA reads TGTGCCAGCAGCCCGGGACAGCTCTACGAGCAGTACTTC. Amino acid sequence: CASSPGQLYEQYF. The rearrangement joins TRBV7-9 to TRBJ2-7; 7 nucleotides agree with TRBD1. V lost 5 bases, J lost 3 bases, and 4 bases stayed unmatched. Germline CDR1 and CDR2: SEHNR and FQNEAQ (reference sequence). There are 13 residues in the CDR3. The entire variable domain, with the rest obtained from reference TRBV7-9 and TRBJ2-7, is as follows: DTGVSQNPRHKITKRGQNVTFRCDPISEHNRLYWYRQTLGQGPEFLTYFQNEAQLEKSRLLSDRFSAERPKGSFSTLEIQRTEQGDSAMYLCASSPGQLYEQYFGPGTRLTVT.

This clone was observed a few times. This CDR3 is CASSQASTIQETQYF. Here the CDR3 DNA reads TGTGCCAGCAGCCAAGCCTCGACTATCCAAGAGACCCAGTACTTC. The chain has TRBV3-1 (or the pseudogene TRBV3-2) and TRBJ2-5, with D possibly TRBD2 on 5 matching bases. The CDR3 is 15 residues long. V was trimmed by 1 base and J by 1 base, leaving 10 bases between them. The germline V gene encodes CDR1 LGHDT and CDR2 YNNKEL (reference sequence).

The chain uses TRBV19 and TRBJ1-2, with D possibly being TRBD1 (6 bases). The CDR3 covers 14 residues. V lost 6 bases to trimming and J lost 4 bases, with 15 bases between them. Germline V lookup: CDR1 LNHDA, CDR2 SQIVND (reference sequence). CDR3 coding DNA: TGTGCCAGTAGCATTACAGGGTCAATCTATGGCTACACCTTC. Translation: CASSITGSIYGYTF. The variable domain in full, with the rest retrieved from reference TRBV19 and TRBJ1-2, is DGGITQSPKYLFRKEGQNVTLSCEQNLNHDAMYWYRQDPGQGLRLIYYSQIVNDFQKGDIAEGYSVSREKKESFPLTVTSAQKNPTAFYLCASSITGSIYGYTFGSGTRLTVV.

V usage is TRBV6-2 or TRBV6-3 and J usage is TRBJ2-7; 8 bases agree with TRBD2. There are 15 residues in the CDR3. Germline V CDR1 and CDR2: MNHEY, SVGEGT. V lost 6 bases, J lost 5 bases, and 12 bases stayed unmatched. The CDR3 coding sequence is TGTGCCAGCAGCCTCGGGAGGGGTATTGGCAACGAGCAGTACTTC. Encoded protein: CASSLGRGIGNEQYF.

The rearrangement joins TRBV2 to TRBJ2-2, with D maybe TRBD2 (5 bases). From germline, CDR1 is SNHLY and CDR2 FYNNEI. V was pared by 7 bases and J by 7 bases, with 19 bases between. The CDR3 length is 15 residues. CDR3 amino acids: CASTLYWVGNGELFF. The DNA of the CDR3 is TGTGCCAGCACCCTCTATTGGGTCGGGAACGGGGAGCTGTTTTTT.

The chain has TRBV19 and TRBJ1-5; no definite D call. With 0 bases removed from V and 7 bases from J, the gap between germline ends came to 13 bases. In germline, CDR1 is LNHDA, CDR2 SQIVND (reference sequence). The CDR3 covers 15 residues. For the CDR3, the DNA is TGTGCCAGTAGTATAGAAGTAGGGTGGGAGCAGCCCCAGCATTTT. The encoded protein is CASSIEVGWEQPQHF. Using reference TRBV19 and TRBJ1-5 for the parts outside the CDR3, the full variable domain is DGGITQSPKYLFRKEGQNVTLSCEQNLNHDAMYWYRQDPGQGLRLIYYSQIVNDFQKGDIAEGYSVSREKKESFPLTVTSAQKNPTAFYLCASSIEVGWEQPQHFGDGTRLSIL.

The chain couples TRBV30 to TRBJ2-5, with D perhaps TRBD1 (6 bases). The CDR3 contains 14 residues. Trimming pared 0 bases from V and 2 bases from J, leaving 10 bases between. Germline CDR1 reads GTSNPN; CDR2 reads SVGIG (reference sequence). CDR3 DNA sequence: TGTGCCTGGAGTGTTGGACAGTTTCAAGAGACCCAGTACTTC. Its protein product is CAWSVGQFQETQYF.

V and J are TRBV5-1 and TRBJ2-1, with 10 positions matching TRBD2. Germline lookup yields CDR1 SGHRS and CDR2 YFSETQ. The junction had 8 bases not matched to a gene; V was cut back by 3 bases and J by 8 bases. The CDR3 is made up of 15 amino acids. CDR3 in amino acids: CASSSAGTSVDEQFF. The CDR3 region has the DNA TGCGCCAGCAGCTCAGCCGGGACTAGCGTCGATGAGCAGTTCTTC.

The chain combines TRBV18 with TRBJ1-6, with no clear D. Germline V gene data show CDR1 as KGHSH and CDR2 as LQKENI. The CDR3 is 14 amino acids. Deletions cut 6 bases from V and 7 bases from J, with 13 bases between. This CDR3 reads CASSLDGLNSPLHF. DNA for the CDR3: TGTGCCAGCTCCCTGGACGGACTCAATTCACCCCTCCACTTT.

The chain is built from TRBV14 and TRBJ2-2; D not resolved. CDR3 length: 16 residues. V was trimmed by 4 bases and J by 7 bases, leaving 19 bases between them. Looked up from germline, CDR1 is SGHDN and CDR2 is FVKESK. The CDR3 nucleotides are TGTGCCAGCAGCCCTACCGGGTCCGGGTCCTACGGGGAGCTGTTTTTT. This gives the protein CASSPTGSGSYGELFF.

The V gene is TRBV12-3 or TRBV12-4, the J gene TRBJ2-7; D possibly corresponds to TRBD2 (6 bases). The V gene lost 8 bases and the J gene lost 1 base, with 6 bases spanning the gap. The CDR3 is made up of 11 amino acids. As DNA, the CDR3 is TGTGCCAGCGGGGGGTCCTACGAGCAGTACTTC. This translates into CASGGSYEQYF.

V gene TRBV6-5 combines with J gene TRBJ2-7; 7 bases map to TRBD2. This CDR3 region has 13 residues. V lost 2 bases to trimming and J lost 4 bases; unmatched junction nucleotides: 2. Germline assignment: CDR1 MNHEY and CDR2 SVGAGI. In DNA form, the CDR3 reads TGTGCCAGCAGTTACGCCGGGAGGTACGAGCAGTACTTC. Protein: CASSYAGRYEQYF.

This clone was detected once. The CDR3 DNA sequence: TGTGCCATCAGGGCAGGGGGCCGACCTGAAGCTTTCTTT. Its translation is CAIRAGGRPEAFF. The rearrangement uses TRBV10-3 and TRBJ1-1, with 8 bases lining up with TRBD1. Per the germline V gene, CDR1 is ENHRY and CDR2 is SYGVKD. V trimming: 6 bases; J trimming: 6 bases; junction bases outside the gene matches: 6. CDR3 size: 13 residues.

This clone was seen only a few times. This chain joins TRBV6-5 and TRBJ1-2; TRBD1 matches at 7 bases. The CDR3 has 14 residues. The V gene's germline CDR1 is MNHEY and CDR2 SVGAGI. Losses at the gene ends were 8 bases for V and 2 bases for J; bases not matched to a gene: 8. The CDR3 DNA follows: TGTGCCAGCTTACGGGACAGCTCAAACTATGGCTACACCTTC. Amino acid sequence: CASLRDSSNYGYTF.